The 25 T cell receptor beta chains below come from one sample, sequenced in a study of neurological immune-mediated disorders. TCRdb analysed the 5' RACE reads with MiXCR anew, one entry per CDR3 protein. In the table there are under 100,000 distinct CDR3 sequences, around 14% of which are singletons. The sample's time point: longitudinal time-point 2. The sequencing sample was made of PBMCs. Source of these receptors: a female donor with HTLV-1-associated myelopathy (HAM/TSP).

On this clonotype: An end of the junction differs from the germline gene, which may be a read error. The rearrangement uses TRBV5-1 and TRBJ1-5; TRBD1 is a possible D gene (6 bases). The germline V gene has CDR1 SGHRS and CDR2 YFSETQ. The length of the CDR3 is 13 residues. The CDR3 bases are TGCGCCAGCAGCGCGGACAGTAATCAGCGCCAGCATTTT. Translated, it gives CASSADSNQRQHF.

This clonotype appeared many times. The V and J genes are TRBV7-2 and TRBJ2-7, with unresolved D. V was shortened by 5 bases and J by 2 bases, with 13 bases between the two germline ends. This CDR3 region has 14 residues. Germline V gives CDR1 SGHTA, CDR2 FQGNSA. In nucleotides, the CDR3 is TGTGCCAGCAGCGTCTATAAATCCACCTACGAGCAGTACTTC. It translates to CASSVYKSTYEQYF.

This clonotype was seen repeatedly, ten times or more. The chain employs TRBV4-2 and TRBJ2-3, with 10 bases lining up with TRBD2. The germline CDR1 and CDR2 sequences are LGHNA and YNFKEQ. The CDR3 runs to 17 residues. With V trimmed by 1 base and J by 0 bases, 4 bases remained unmatched. The CDR3 bases are TGTGCCAGCAGCCAAGCCCAACTAGCGGGGAGCACAGATACGCAGTATTTT. Translation gives CASSQAQLAGSTDTQYF.

The chain recombines TRBV5-1 with TRBJ2-5; D is ambiguous. The length of the CDR3 is 11 residues. V gave up 7 bases and J gave up 3 bases, with 7 bases separating them. The germline CDR1 and CDR2 sequences are SGHRS and YFSETQ. CDR3 sequence: CASGAKETQYF. The CDR3 bases are TGCGCCAGCGGCGCAAAAGAGACCCAGTACTTC.

This clonotype was counted a few times. The chain combines TRBV18 with TRBJ1-1, with 8 bases matching TRBD1. Trimming at V came to 4 bases and at J to 1 base, leaving 11 bases not matched to a gene. The CDR3 consists of 17 residues. Germline V gene data show CDR1 as KGHSH and CDR2 as LQKENI. The CDR3 loop is CASSLLPIGTGNTEAFF. CDR3 sequence (DNA): TGTGCCAGCTCACTCCTCCCGATAGGGACAGGGAACACTGAAGCTTTCTTT.

This clonotype was counted ten times or more. This chain joins TRBV11-2 and TRBJ2-3; D gene unclear. The CDR3 covers 14 residues. Germline CDR1 SGHAT, CDR2 FQNNGV. Deletions cut 4 bases from V and 3 bases from J, with 11 bases between. The CDR3 DNA reads as TGTGCCAGCAGCTGGACGGGTACAACAGATACGCAGTATTTT. This gives the protein CASSWTGTTDTQYF.

This clonotype was found many times. V and J are TRBV5-1 and TRBJ2-1; D may be TRBD2 (6 bases). Trimming removed 0 bases from V and 4 bases from J, with 11 bases in between. The V gene's germline CDR1 is SGHRS and CDR2 YFSETQ. This CDR3 is 15 amino acids long. CDR3 sequence (DNA): TGCGCCAGCAGCTTGGCGGGACTCACTTACAATGAGCAGTTCTTC. Translated: CASSLAGLTYNEQFF. The full variable domain, its missing parts supplied by reference TRBV5-1 and TRBJ2-1, is KAGVTQTPRYLIKTRGQQVTLSCSPISGHRSVSWYQQTPGQGLQFLFEYFSETQRNKGNFPGRFSGRQFSNSRSEMNVSTLELGDSALYLCASSLAGLTYNEQFFGPGTRLTVL.

This clonotype was picked up many times. The J gene is TRBJ1-1, the V gene TRBV2; D may be TRBD1 (6 bases). This CDR3 comprises 14 residues. Trimming took 8 bases from V and 3 from J, leaving 16 bases between them. CDR1 SNHLY and CDR2 FYNNEI come from the germline V gene. CDR3 protein: CASSSLRQDTEAFF. The CDR3 DNA follows: TGTGCCAGCTCAAGCTTGCGACAGGACACTGAAGCTTTCTTT.

This clonotype showed up many times. V usage is TRBV9 and J usage is TRBJ2-7, with D possibly TRBD2 on 6 matching bases. The CDR3 sequence is 17 residues long. In germline, CDR1 is SGDLS, CDR2 YYNGEE. V dropped 3 bases and J dropped 1 base, with 20 bases sitting between them. The CDR3 bases are TGTGCCAGCAGCGGAGCGGTTGGCGGGACGGGATCCTACGAGCAGTACTTC. Its translation is CASSGAVGGTGSYEQYF.

V is TRBV27 and J is TRBJ2-1; TRBD1 matches 8 bases. CDR3 size: 15 residues. CDR1 MNHEY and CDR2 SMNVEV come from the germline V gene (reference sequence). Losses at the gene ends were 5 bases for V and 10 bases for J; bases not matched to a gene: 13. CDR3 DNA: TGTGCCAGCAGTATACTCCGGGACAGGTGGCACGAGCAGTTCTTC. Protein product: CASSILRDRWHEQFF.

The chain joins TRBV5-1 to TRBJ2-2; TRBD1 matches 9 bases. Germline-derived CDR1 and CDR2 are SGHRS and YFSETQ. The CDR3 is made up of 15 amino acids. After removal of 9 bases from V and 6 bases from J, the junction contained 12 bases not matched to a gene. The CDR3 DNA sequence: TGCGCCAACAGTGGAACAGGGGGCGTCTCCGGGGAGCTGTTTTTT. Encoded protein: CANSGTGGVSGELFF.

This clonotype occurred many times. The chain joins TRBV5-1 to TRBJ1-2; D unclear. The V gene's germline CDR1 is SGHRS and CDR2 YFSETQ. Trimming pared 4 bases from V and 5 bases from J, leaving 9 bases between. This CDR3 is 12 amino acids long. CDR3 residues: CASSPERYGYTF. The CDR3 bases are TGCGCCAGCAGCCCTGAGCGGTATGGCTACACCTTC.

By share, this clonotype ranks as medium-sized (0.01 to 0.1%). The chain employs TRBV24-1 and TRBJ2-1; D uncertain. Germline assignment: CDR1 KGHDR and CDR2 SFDVKD. V was trimmed by 4 bases and J by 3 bases, leaving 12 bases between them. This CDR3 is built from 15 residues. This CDR3 is CATSETRSGYNEQFF. CDR3 nucleotide sequence: TGTGCCACCAGTGAAACAAGGTCGGGCTACAATGAGCAGTTCTTC.

This clonotype was recorded at least ten times. This sequence joins TRBV20-1 and TRBJ2-5; perhaps D is TRBD1 or TRBD2 (6 bases each). V was cut by 2 bases and J by 4 bases, with 14 bases left in between. Germline V CDR1 and CDR2: DFQATT, SNEGSKA (reference sequence). CDR3 length: 14 residues. The CDR3 sequence is CSARRGSGAETQYF. CDR3 bases: TGCAGTGCTAGAAGGGGGTCGGGGGCAGAGACCCAGTACTTC.

This clonotype was counted ten times or more. The chain couples TRBV5-1 to TRBJ1-2, with 8 bases lining up with TRBD1. V shed 4 bases and J 6 bases; nucleotides not matched to a gene: 14. The germline V gene encodes CDR1 SGHRS and CDR2 YFSETQ. The CDR3 length is 16 residues. Here the CDR3 reads CASSERGQGGGHGYTF. The CDR3 DNA reads TGCGCCAGCAGCGAAAGAGGACAGGGAGGGGGACATGGCTACACCTTC.

This clonotype was counted at least ten times. The J gene is TRBJ2-2, the V gene TRBV6-5; D may be TRBD2 (6 bases). Germline V gene data show CDR1 as MNHEY and CDR2 as SVGAGI. CDR3 length equals 14 residues. The V gene lost 6 bases and the J gene lost 2 bases, with 10 bases spanning the gap. The CDR3 here is CASRVAANTGELFF. As DNA, the CDR3 is TGTGCCAGCAGGGTAGCGGCTAACACCGGGGAGCTGTTTTTT.

Of note for this clonotype: With a much larger clone just one base away, this may be a read error. The chain combines TRBV20-1 with TRBJ2-3, with D possibly matching TRBD2 (7 bases). CDR1 is DFQATT, CDR2 SNEGSKA, per germline (reference sequence). V was pared by 7 bases and J by 2 bases, with 16 bases between. This CDR3 has 14 amino acids. CDR3 bases: TGCAGTGGGAGAGGGGGGGACAACACAGATACGCAGTATTTT. This gives the protein CSGRGGDNTDTQYF.

The table lists this clonotype with a few counts. The chain combines TRBV7-9 with TRBJ2-3; possibly TRBD1 or TRBD2 for D (5 bases each). This CDR3 has 15 residues. V was trimmed by 6 bases and J by 2 bases, leaving 15 bases between them. Germline loops: CDR1 SEHNR, CDR2 FQNEAQ (reference sequence). CDR3 nucleotide sequence: TGTGCCAGCAGTCCGGGACCCTTTAACACAGATACGCAGTATTTT. The encoded protein is CASSPGPFNTDTQYF.

Comments on this clonotype: The junction does not match germline at one end; this may be a read error. The chain uses TRBV5-1 and TRBJ2-1; D not resolved. Germline CDR1 SGHRS, CDR2 YFSETQ. The CDR3 consists of 15 residues. CDR3 DNA: TGCGCCAGCAGCTCCGGTATTCACTCGTACAATGTGCAGTTCTTC. Translating gives CASSSGIHSYNVQFF. Drawing the rest from reference TRBV5-1 and TRBJ2-1, the complete variable domain is KAGVTQTPRYLIKTRGQQVTLSCSPISGHRSVSWYQQTPGQGLQFLFEYFSETQRNKGNFPGRFSGRQFSNSRSEMNVSTLELGDSALYLCASSSGIHSYNVQFFGPGTRLTVL.

In its sample, this clonotype was seen many times. The chain links TRBV5-1 to TRBJ2-5; the D gene is possibly TRBD1 (6 bases). This CDR3 is 15 amino acids long. The V gene lost 0 bases and the J gene lost 5 bases, with 14 bases spanning the gap. The germline gives CDR1 SGHRS, CDR2 YFSETQ. CDR3 in DNA: TGCGCCAGCAGCTTGGTAGGCAGGGGCGGCGAGACCCAGTACTTC. Translated, it gives CASSLVGRGGETQYF.

The chain couples TRBV5-1 to TRBJ2-2; tentatively, D is TRBD2 (6 bases). Trimming cost V 7 bases and J 2 bases, with 9 bases left between them. The CDR3 is 13 amino acids. Germline CDR1 is SGHRS and CDR2 is YFSETQ. CDR3 coding DNA: TGCGCCAGCCTGACTAGTAACACCGGGGAGCTGTTTTTT. Translation: CASLTSNTGELFF.

This clonotype was seen at least ten times. The rearrangement uses TRBV7-9 and TRBJ2-1, with D perhaps matching TRBD2 (7 bases). The CDR3 spans 15 residues. Trimming pared 4 bases from V and 4 bases from J, leaving 14 bases between. The V gene's germline CDR1 is SEHNR and CDR2 FQNEAQ (reference sequence). This chain's CDR3 is CASSSMGGGYNEQFF. Here the CDR3 DNA reads TGTGCCAGCAGCTCCATGGGAGGGGGTTACAATGAGCAGTTCTTC.

This rearrangement joins TRBV7-6 to TRBJ2-7, with a possible D match to TRBD2 (5 bases). The CDR3 is made up of 12 amino acids. Germline V lookup: CDR1 SGHVS, CDR2 FNYEAQ. Trimming removed 2 bases from V and 8 bases from J, with 10 bases in between. The CDR3 DNA reads TGTGCCAGCAGCTTAATGGCGGGTAAGCAGTACTTC. Its translation: CASSLMAGKQYF.

This clonotype was counted many times. The chain is built from TRBV5-6 and TRBJ2-2, with D perhaps matching TRBD2 (5 bases). Germline loops: CDR1 SGHDT, CDR2 YYEEEE. The length of the CDR3 is 16 residues. V was shortened by 0 bases and J by 1 base, with 10 bases between the two germline ends. Here the CDR3 reads CASSLAAAGNTGELFF. CDR3 nucleotides: TGTGCCAGCAGCTTGGCAGCGGCAGGGAACACCGGGGAGCTGTTTTTT.

This clonotype was seen ten or more times. A junction boundary mismatches the germline segment, possibly from a read error. The chain couples TRBV18 to TRBJ2-7; no definite D call. The CDR3 consists of 12 residues. Germline values: CDR1 KGHSH, CDR2 LQKENI. DNA of the CDR3: TGCGCCAGCAGCCCGGACGGTTACGAGCAGTACTTC. It translates to CASSPDGYEQYF.